This T cell receptor (beta chain) comes out of a study of blood T cells in healthy people across ages. Study-level findings and limits: Higher diversity and more naive CD4+ cells were features of long-lived donors, compared to aged donors. TCR beta diversity per million T cells fell roughly linearly with age.

It was with a sample-barcoded 5' primer and a J-beta primer mix that a second PCR of about 6 to 12 cycles was run. Researchers report that each sample yielded at least 2.5 million CDR3-containing paired-end reads. In TCRdb, the 5' RACE reads were re-called with MiXCR into one record per CDR3 protein. The sample has hundreds of thousands of distinct CDR3 sequences, roughly 41% seen once. Remarks on this clonotype: Its antigen is still unknown.

Sample: blood. This receptor was identified in an elderly man in good health.

In DNA form, the CDR3 reads TGTGCCAGCAGTTACTCGACAAACACTGAAGCTTTCTTT. It yields the protein CASSYSTNTEAFF. V is TRBV6-6 and J is TRBJ1-1; no firm D call. The CDR3 is 13 amino acids. Germline V lookup: CDR1 MNHNY, CDR2 SVGAGI (reference sequence). The V end lost 0 bases, the J end lost 2 bases, and 4 bases lay between the germline ends.